There are a few counts of the clone carrying this T cell receptor (beta chain). The target antigen is unknown. Germline V gives CDR1 SGHNT, CDR2 YYREEE (reference sequence). The CDR3 consists of 12 residues. The germline V and J ends were trimmed by 2 bases and 5 bases, with 7 bases remaining between them. The data originate from a study of T-cell reconstitution after alpha-beta-depleted transplantation in children. The study's findings and limits: The main origin of T-cell counts and diversity one year after transplant was newly produced T cells.

Unique molecular identifiers were incorporated into the prepared TCRbeta library. MiXCR, applied by TCRdb to the PCR reads, yields one record per CDR3 protein. The table shows just over 950,000 distinct CDR3 sequences, with roughly 31% occurring only once. The receptor comes from a boy under three years old who had a stem cell transplant for SCID, so the T cells may come from the graft donor. V and J are TRBV5-4 and TRBJ1-1; D gene unclear. Sequenced here: PBMCs, mostly from graft donor cells, sampled 360 days after TCRalphabeta/CD19-depleted stem cell transplant. As DNA, the CDR3 is TGTGCCAGCAGCTTTATAGGGACTGAAGCTTTCTTT. This codes for CASSFIGTEAFF. Using reference TRBV5-4 and TRBJ1-1 for the parts outside the CDR3, the full variable domain is ETGVTQSPTHLIKTRGQQVTLRCSSQSGHNTVSWYQQALGQGPQFIFQYYREEENGRGNFPPRFSGLQFPNYSSELNVNALELDDSALYLCASSFIGTEAFFGQGTRLTVV.